Below, one T cell receptor beta chain is given with its context. The data originate from a study of blood T cell repertoires in COVID-19. The V gene's germline CDR1 is KGHDR and CDR2 SFDVKD. Germline trimming cut 7 bases from V and 0 bases from J; bases unmatched to any gene: 5. CDR3 size: 17 residues. TCRdb's copy holds only in-frame clones and misses some; the assay was immunoSEQ multiplex PCR. The sample contains about 440,000 clones, nearly 90% of which appear only once. The material sequenced was PBMCs or T cells enriched from blood (not recorded which). The sequence was obtained from a young woman with acute COVID-19. This chain uses TRBV24-1 with TRBJ2-2; 12 bases are a match to TRBD1. CDR3 in amino acids: CATSQGQGAPNTGELFF. For the CDR3, the DNA is TGTGCCACCAGCCAGGGACAGGGGGCGCCGAACACCGGGGAGCTGTTTTTT.